This TCR beta chain comes out of a study of CD8+CD57+ T cells in acquired aplastic anemia listed by TCRdb under 2018. About the study as a whole: DNA extracted from sorted CD4+ and CD8+ cells had a mean of approximately 3.5 ug, with a range of about 0.19 to 30 ug. An average of around 10 million reads for CD4+ cells and around 11 million reads for CD8+ cells was obtained from healthy donor samples.

About this clonotype: What this receptor recognizes is not known. No base quality information exists; no much larger clone differs at one position.

TCR repertoires of sorted CD4+ and CD8+ blood T cells from severe aplastic anemia patients and healthy subjects were deep-sequenced in the study. Ficoll-Paque density gradient centrifugation was used to isolate peripheral blood mononuclear cells. Before DNA was extracted, CD4+ and CD8+ T cells were sorted using either FACS or magnetic beads. The CDR3 covers 13 residues, taking in both the cysteine and the phenylalanine. Of the read, only the CDR3 DNA is kept; its 39 bases are in frame from base 1. V and J are truncated by 5 bases and 5 bases respectively, leaving an intervening sequence of 10 bases. The CDR1 and CDR2 encoded by the germline V gene (reference sequence) are SEHNR and FQNEAQ. General study outcomes and caveats: Roughly 30 CD8+ CDR3 sequences were found to be shared between patients and controls, but these sequences appeared to be highly expressed in patients and within the immunodominant clones of the patients. No significant difference in CD8+ Simpson's diversity was found between patients and healthy controls (P=0.060).

Genomic DNA served as template for TCR beta VDJ combination and CDR3 sequence profiling. TCR repertoire sequencing was run on an Illumina HiSeq 2000. The published analysis was carried out like this. Repertoires were assessed using TRBV/TRBJ rearrangement plots, CDR3 size and DJ length profiles, and Simpson's diversity index. The immunodominant clone was defined as the most abundant DNA sequence in deep sequencing data. CDR3 amino acid sequences were screened for sharing across subjects and were compared with published repertoires and the VDJdb database. The public sequencing data were trimmed at Q25 with fastp and processed into clonotypes with MiXCR by TCRdb, which kept only in-frame beta chains. Rows with one shared CDR3 protein collapse into an entry with the most common genes and DNA. The V and J calls and clone size come from TCRdb's table, not from the authors' own analysis. The table for this sample lists around 400,000 distinct CDR3 sequences; 65% to 75% of them were counted only once. Under 5% of the sample goes to the ten largest clones.

This TCR came from a human donor in good health, serving as a control. Sample: sorted CD4+, CD8+, or CD8+CD57+ T cells (not recorded which) from PBMCs. The sequence is built from TRBV7-9 and TRBJ1-5; the D gene is not confidently resolved. The sequenced DNA: TGTGCCAGCAGCCCGACCGGCGATCAGCCCCAGCATTTT. This sequence encodes CASSPTGDQPQHF.